Below, 2 T cell receptor beta chains from the same sample are listed, as sequenced in a study of beta chain features in type 1 diabetes. Study-level results: Researchers report that Type 1 diabetes patients had moderately but significantly shorter TCRB CDR3s across all four CD4+ subsets.

Of the isolated RNA, all was reverse transcribed, and so the sequenced material was expressed TCRB transcripts. Only in-frame clones appear in the TCRdb table, and some are missing; sequencing was by immunoSEQ multiplex PCR. The repertoire holds nearly 700,000 clones, with about an eighth as singletons. Their cognate antigens are unknown. Specimen: naive CD4+ T cells from blood. These receptors all stem from a man aged 18 to 35 with type 1 diabetes.

This clone was seen only a few times. In the same sample, other DNA sequences code for this CDR3. Here the CDR3 DNA reads TGTGCCTGGGGGACCCACTCTGGAAACACCATATATTTT. This codes for CAWGTHSGNTIYF. The chain employs TRBV30 and TRBJ1-3, with D possibly being TRBD1 (5 bases). With 5 bases removed from V and 0 bases from J, the gap between germline ends came to 8 bases. CDR1 is GTSNPN, CDR2 SVGIG, per germline (reference sequence). The CDR3 is 13 residues long.

The rearrangement links TRBV19 to TRBJ2-5; D may match TRBD1 or TRBD2 (5 bases each). V lost 6 bases to trimming and J lost 2 bases, with 13 bases between them. The CDR3 extends over 14 amino acids. CDR1 and CDR2 (germline): LNHDA, SQIVND (reference sequence). The CDR3 nucleotides read TGTGCCAGTAGCCTAGGGACGGAGCAAGAGACCCAGTACTTC. Its translation is CASSLGTEQETQYF.